These 12 T cell receptor beta chains share one sample of origin, sequenced in a study of T-cell memory formation after mild COVID-19 listed by TCRdb under 2021. Library creation used 5' RACE. The sample was run on an Illumina NovaSeq 6000. Starting from the raw public reads, TCRdb applied fastp trimming at Q25, assembled clones with MiXCR and retained in-frame beta chains. Rows with one shared CDR3 protein collapse into an entry with the most common genes and DNA. This sample comprises 350,000 or so distinct CDR3 sequences, 20% to 25% of them detected only once. The top ten clonotypes cover roughly 23% of the sample. Input material: PBMCs or a T cell subset sorted from them (not recorded which). These receptors all stem from a man younger than 30 who had mild COVID-19 (a few samples of this study predate the infection). The sample titles of this study are shuffled in the database, so cell type and time point are left out; the donor was told from shared clones.

This clonotype has only a few counts. The chain recombines TRBV27 with TRBJ2-5; no clear D gene. CDR3 size: 16 residues. Germline V CDR1 and CDR2: MNHEY, SMNVEV (reference sequence). V was shortened by 3 bases and J by 0 bases, with 14 bases between the two germline ends. CDR3 sequence reads: CASSLKPATYQETQYF. CDR3 in DNA: TGTGCCAGCAGTTTGAAGCCAGCTACGTACCAAGAGACCCAGTACTTC.

The chain recombines TRBV27 with TRBJ2-7; tentatively, D is TRBD2 (5 bases). V lost 8 bases to trimming and J lost 6 bases, with 26 bases between them. There are 16 residues in the CDR3. Looked up from germline, CDR1 is MNHEY and CDR2 is SMNVEV (reference sequence). CDR3 loop: CASAPSRAPGIAEQYF. The CDR3 DNA reads as TGTGCCAGCGCCCCGAGTAGGGCCCCCGGGATTGCCGAGCAGTACTTC.

This clonotype was seen only a few times. The rearrangement uses TRBV10-2 and TRBJ1-3; D unclear. The V gene's germline CDR1 is WSHSY and CDR2 SAAADI. V was shortened by 7 bases and J by 8 bases, with 21 bases between the two germline ends. This CDR3 has 15 residues. CDR3 in DNA: TGCGCCAGCATCCCGCAGGACGCCGCAGCGGACACCATATATTTT. Translated: CASIPQDAAADTIYF.

This clonotype was seen more than once but under ten times. The chain carries TRBV20-1 and TRBJ2-7; TRBD1 matches at 8 bases. Unmatched junction bases numbered 4, after V lost 4 bases and J lost 2 bases. Germline CDR1 and CDR2: DFQATT and SNEGSKA (reference sequence). This CDR3 region has 13 residues. The CDR3 DNA reads TGCAGTGCTACCGACAGGGGACCCTACGAGCAGTACTTC. This gives the protein CSATDRGPYEQYF.

The V and J genes are TRBV19 and TRBJ2-1; 11 bases agree with TRBD2. CDR3 length equals 14 residues. Unmatched junction bases numbered 9, after V lost 8 bases and J lost 9 bases. From germline, CDR1 is LNHDA and CDR2 SQIVND (reference sequence). CDR3 coding DNA: TGTGCCAGTTCACTAGCGGGGGTGGTCGGTGAGCAGTTCTTC. Translation gives CASSLAGVVGEQFF.

This clonotype was observed many times. J is TRBJ1-1 and V is TRBV19, with D maybe TRBD1 (5 bases). The length of the CDR3 is 13 residues. From germline, CDR1 is LNHDA and CDR2 SQIVND (reference sequence). Trimming removed 3 bases at V and 2 bases at J, with 7 bases between. CDR3: CASSMGLNTEAFF. The CDR3 nucleotides read TGTGCCAGTAGTATGGGACTCAACACTGAAGCTTTCTTT.

This clonotype was counted many times. V is TRBV3-1 and J is TRBJ2-2, with 10 bases lining up with TRBD2. The CDR3 consists of 16 residues. The ends lost 1 base at V and 5 bases at J; junction bases unmatched: 4. Germline V gives CDR1 LGHDT, CDR2 YNNKEL (reference sequence). The chain's CDR3 is CASSQGLAGATGELFF. The CDR3 DNA reads TGTGCCAGCAGCCAAGGTCTAGCGGGAGCAACCGGGGAGCTGTTTTTT.

The count of this clonotype is one. As DNA, the CDR3 is TGTGCCAGTAAAAGACAAATCCCCATATATTTT. This gives the protein CASKRQIPIYF. The rearrangement joins TRBV19 to TRBJ1-3; the D is unclear. Trimming left V 7 bases short and J 11 bases short, with 12 bases between. Per the germline V gene, CDR1 is LNHDA and CDR2 is SQIVND (reference sequence). This CDR3 spans 11 amino acids.

This clonotype was observed a few times. The V call is TRBV5-1, the J call TRBJ1-4; D is unclear. Trimming left V 1 base short and J 4 bases short, with 14 bases between. The CDR3 has 16 amino acids. CDR1 SGHRS and CDR2 YFSETQ come from the germline V gene. The CDR3: CASSLSTRGLNEKLFF. As DNA, the CDR3 is TGCGCCAGCAGCTTGTCGACACGCGGCCTTAATGAAAAACTGTTTTTT.

This clonotype was seen only once. The chain uses TRBV20-1 and TRBJ1-6; tentatively, D is TRBD1 (6 bases). CDR3 size: 17 residues. V was cut by 1 base and J by 0 bases, with 13 bases left in between. Looked up from germline, CDR1 is DFQATT and CDR2 is SNEGSKA (reference sequence). The CDR3 DNA reads as TGCAGTGCTAGAGTGGGACACCTGAGCTCCTATAATTCACCCCTCCACTTT. This translates into CSARVGHLSSYNSPLHF.

J is TRBJ1-1 and V is TRBV30; D gene uncertain. The V gene lost 1 base and the J gene lost 0 bases, with 6 bases spanning the gap. The CDR3 runs to 13 residues. Looked up from germline, CDR1 is GTSNPN and CDR2 is SVGIG (reference sequence). This chain's CDR3 is CAWSASLNTEAFF. The DNA for the CDR3 is TGTGCCTGGAGTGCGAGCTTGAACACTGAAGCTTTCTTT.

This chain uses TRBV20-1 with TRBJ1-6; TRBD1 is a possible D gene (5 bases). This CDR3 has 13 residues. In germline, CDR1 is DFQATT, CDR2 SNEGSKA (reference sequence). V was cut by 6 bases and J by 2 bases, with 8 bases left in between. The DNA of the CDR3 is TGCAGTGCGGCGGGGGCCTATAATTCACCCCTCCACTTT. Amino acids: CSAAGAYNSPLHF.